Sequencing of this T cell receptor beta chain was carried out in a study of blood T cells in healthy people across ages (dated by TCRdb to about 2015). For the study in its entirety: In model experiments, template switching captured roughly one uniquely barcoded TCR beta cDNA molecule for every two T cells. Age-related changes in TCR beta repertoire diversity were measured in the study by deep sequencing normalized with unique cDNA molecular identifiers. The donors were divided into four age groups: young (average around 16 years), middle-aged (around 41), aged (about 60) and long-lived (about 90). To avoid experimental bias, donors of different ages were randomly spread across the sequencing lanes. The study analyzed two additional independent replicas of 1 million unique cDNA reads from the same blood draw for two donors, one aged 18 to 30 and one aged 80 or older.

The library was prepared using 5' RACE. This sample was sequenced with an Illumina HiSeq 2500. A second about 7 to 12 cycle PCR used a sample-barcoded 5' primer and a J-beta primer mix. A unique molecular identifier was introduced onto each TCR beta cDNA molecule by a template-switch 5' adaptor carrying 12 random nucleotides. Each sample yielded at least 2.5 million CDR3-containing paired-end reads. First-strand cDNA was synthesized from all RNA with the Mint cDNA synthesis kit, primed by a TRBC-specific oligonucleotide. Following uracil-DNA glycosylase treatment, all cDNA underwent a first 18-cycle PCR with the universal primers M1SS and BC2_uni_R. Processing in the source paper ran as follows. Normalization of each sample was performed by random selection of 1 million high-quality reads, each carrying a distinct molecular identifier. Instead of being binned into consensus sequences, reads with shared molecular identifiers were discarded. MiTCR, run with a Q25 quality threshold and the strictest error-elimination algorithm, handled CDR3 identification, clonotype clustering and error correction. Lower-bound total TCR beta diversity was estimated with a nonparametric unseen species model using Euler transformation. TCRdb reprocessed the public reads (quality trimming at Q25 with fastp, clone calling with MiXCR) and kept in-frame beta chains. When rows share a CDR3 protein, they turn into one entry using the most common DNA and genes. TCRdb, not the authors, supplied the V and J calls. Present in this sample are about 770,000 distinct CDR3 sequences, under 45% of which were seen just once. Nearly 20% of the sample rests with the top ten.

The roughly 38 donors, aged roughly 6 to 100 years, were systemically healthy Caucasian individuals from Russia. Each donor gave about 11 milliliters of peripheral blood, drawn into EDTA-treated Vacutainer tubes. PBMCs were isolated by Ficoll-Paque density-gradient centrifugation, with at least 7 million obtained per sample. Trizol reagent was used to extract total RNA from the PBMCs, yielding at least 6 micrograms per sample. For every donor, flow cytometry on a PBMC aliquot measured the percentage of naive CD45RAhigh/CD27high T cells. From its cysteine to its phenylalanine, the CDR3 spans 15 amino acids. CDR3 DNA only is kept here, 45 bases in frame from base 1. CDR1 SGDLS and CDR2 YYNGEE were looked up in the germline V gene. V sheds 2 bases and J sheds 4 bases, leaving 15 bases between their ends. In regard to this clonotype: Its recognized antigen is unknown. No clone much larger than this one lies a single base away; base qualities are absent.

The paper's findings and limits, for the study overall: Compared with the aged group, the long-lived group had more naive CD4+ T cells, fewer expanded clones and increased TCR diversity, a pattern suggesting age selection. As age increased, observed TCR beta diversity per million T cells dropped in a roughly linear way, and a significant reduction was already evident by age 40. Bulk unsorted PBMC profiling prevented conclusive comparison of naive and antigen-experienced compartments. Because the CMV infection status of the donors was unknown, age-related changes in expanded clonotypes may potentially have been confounded. Total diversity estimates from one million sequenced T cells were considered lower bounds and underestimates. A strong correlation was found between observed TCR beta diversity and the percentage of naive T cells measured by flow cytometry.

The origin of this receptor is a man aged 55 to 70 in good health. The sequence joins TRBV9 to TRBJ1-2; the D gene is perhaps TRBD1, on 5 matching bases. The sample was blood. CDR3 sequence: CASSVGGMVGYGYTF. The DNA sequence is as follows: TGTGCCAGCAGCGTGGGGGGAATGGTAGGCTATGGCTACACCTTC.